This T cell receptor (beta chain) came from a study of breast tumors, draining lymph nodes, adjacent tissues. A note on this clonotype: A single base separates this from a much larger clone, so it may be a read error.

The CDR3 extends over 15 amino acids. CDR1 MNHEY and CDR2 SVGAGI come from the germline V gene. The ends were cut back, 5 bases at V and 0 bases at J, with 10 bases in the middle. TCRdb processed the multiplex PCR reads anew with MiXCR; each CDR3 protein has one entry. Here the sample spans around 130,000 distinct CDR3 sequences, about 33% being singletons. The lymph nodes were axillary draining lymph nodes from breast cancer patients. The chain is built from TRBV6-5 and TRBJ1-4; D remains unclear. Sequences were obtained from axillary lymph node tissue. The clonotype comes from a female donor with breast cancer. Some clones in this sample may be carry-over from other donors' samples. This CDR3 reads CASSHQQATNEKLFF. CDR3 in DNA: TGTGCCAGCAGTCACCAGCAAGCAACTAATGAAAAACTGTTTTTT.